Listed here is a single T cell receptor beta chain. The antigen is unknown. In germline, CDR1 is SGDLS, CDR2 YYNGEE. Trimming took off 0 bases at V and 5 bases at J, with 13 bases between the two ends. The CDR3 is 15 residues long. These data belong to a study of molecular identifiers for immune sequencing clone quantification. The study's findings and limits: Clones that exceeded 20 RNA copies held over 98% of effector molecules, yet under 1% in naive cells.

MiXCR was run by TCRdb on the PCR reads, yielding one entry per CDR3 protein. This table holds nearly 55,000 distinct CDR3 sequences, roughly 36% found once. The receptor's source is a human donor in good health. Some libraries in this study had Jurkat cell RNA spiked in. Material for sequencing was naive CD8+ T cells from blood, with Jurkat cell RNA spiked in. Subset: FACS-sorted CD8+CD4-CCR7+CD45RA+ naive T cells. The genes are TRBV9 and TRBJ2-3; D is ambiguous. The CDR3 reads CASSVGWSSLDTQYF. CDR3 nucleotides: TGTGCCAGCAGCGTAGGGTGGTCCTCTTTAGATACGCAGTATTTT. Full variable domain (remainder filled in from reference TRBV9 and TRBJ2-3): DSGVTQTPKHLITATGQRVTLRCSPRSGDLSVYWYQQSLDQGLQFLIQYYNGEERAKGNILERFSAQQFPDLHSELNLSSLELGDSALYFCASSVGWSSLDTQYFGPGTRLTVL.